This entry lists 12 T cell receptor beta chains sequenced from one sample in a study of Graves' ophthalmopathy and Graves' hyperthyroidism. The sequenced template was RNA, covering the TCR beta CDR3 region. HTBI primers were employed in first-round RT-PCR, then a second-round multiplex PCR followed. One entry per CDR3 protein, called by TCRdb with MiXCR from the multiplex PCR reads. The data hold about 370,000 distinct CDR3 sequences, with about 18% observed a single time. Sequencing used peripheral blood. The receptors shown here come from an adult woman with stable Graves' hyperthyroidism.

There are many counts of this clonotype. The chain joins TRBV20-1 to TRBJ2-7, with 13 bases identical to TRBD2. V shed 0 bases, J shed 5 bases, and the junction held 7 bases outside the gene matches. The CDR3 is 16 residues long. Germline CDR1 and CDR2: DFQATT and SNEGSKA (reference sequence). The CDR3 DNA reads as TGCAGTGCTAGAGATCGGACTAGCGGGAGTATGCACGAGCAGTACTTC. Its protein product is CSARDRTSGSMHEQYF.

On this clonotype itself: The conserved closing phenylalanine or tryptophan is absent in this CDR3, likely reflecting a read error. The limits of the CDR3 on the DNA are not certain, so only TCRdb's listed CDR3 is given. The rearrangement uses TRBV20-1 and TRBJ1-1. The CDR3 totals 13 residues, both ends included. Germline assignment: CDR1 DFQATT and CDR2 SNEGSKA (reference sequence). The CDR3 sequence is CSARDLEARQACL.

DNA of the CDR3: TGTGCCAGTACCCCAGGGAGGGACAACTATGGCTACACCTTC. The encoded protein is CASTPGRDNYGYTF. The chain joins TRBV19 to TRBJ1-2, with D possibly TRBD1 on 5 matching bases. Trimming stripped 7 bases from V and 2 bases from J, with 14 bases between. The CDR3 totals 14 residues. Germline V lookup: CDR1 LNHDA, CDR2 SQIVND (reference sequence).

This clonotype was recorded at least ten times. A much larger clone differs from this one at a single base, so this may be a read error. CDR3 amino acids: CASSNWRETQYF. The CDR3 region has the DNA TGTGCCAGCAGTAACTGGAGGGAGACCCAGTACTTC. The V call is TRBV6-2 or TRBV6-3, the J call TRBJ2-5, with TRBD2 as a possible D gene (5 bases). The V and J ends lost 5 bases and 5 bases respectively, with 9 bases between them. Germline V lookup: CDR1 MNHEY, CDR2 SVGEGT. The CDR3 is made up of 12 amino acids.

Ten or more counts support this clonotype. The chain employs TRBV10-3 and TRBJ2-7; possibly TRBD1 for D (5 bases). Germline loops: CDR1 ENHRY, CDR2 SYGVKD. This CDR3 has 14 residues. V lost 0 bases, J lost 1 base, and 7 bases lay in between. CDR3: CAISESGLSYEQYF. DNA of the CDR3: TGTGCCATCAGTGAGTCGGGGCTGTCCTACGAGCAGTACTTC.

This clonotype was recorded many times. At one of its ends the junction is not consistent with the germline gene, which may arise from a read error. As DNA, the CDR3 is TGTGCCGGCAGTGAAGCGCTAGGACGATCCTACGAGCAGTACTTC. Encoded protein: CAGSEALGRSYEQYF. J is TRBJ2-7 and V is TRBV6-1; the D is unclear. This CDR3 is built from 15 residues. Germline V gene lookup returns CDR1 MNHNS and CDR2 SASEGT.

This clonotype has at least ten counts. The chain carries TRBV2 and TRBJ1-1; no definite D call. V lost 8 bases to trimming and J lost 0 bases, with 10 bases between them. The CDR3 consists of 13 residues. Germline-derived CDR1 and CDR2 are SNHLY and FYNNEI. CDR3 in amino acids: CASSRDMNTEAFF. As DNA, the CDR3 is TGTGCCAGCTCGCGAGACATGAACACTGAAGCTTTCTTT.

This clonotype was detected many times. The CDR3 region has the DNA TGTGCCAGCAGCCCACCGGGTTCTTCCTCTCTTTACGAGCAGTACTTC. This translates into CASSPPGSSSLYEQYF. This rearrangement joins TRBV11-1 to TRBJ2-7, with no clear D. Germline assignment: CDR1 SGHAT and CDR2 FQDESV (reference sequence). The CDR3 consists of 16 residues. V was cut by 5 bases and J by 4 bases, with 21 bases left in between.

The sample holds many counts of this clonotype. The CDR3 spells CAWTPVGHNQPQHF. As DNA, the CDR3 is TGTGCCTGGACCCCGGTAGGGCACAATCAGCCCCAGCATTTT. This chain connects TRBV30 to TRBJ1-5, with no clear D. V shed 4 bases and J shed 3 bases, with 13 bases lying between them. Germline-derived CDR1 and CDR2 are GTSNPN and SVGIG (reference sequence). CDR3 size: 14 residues.

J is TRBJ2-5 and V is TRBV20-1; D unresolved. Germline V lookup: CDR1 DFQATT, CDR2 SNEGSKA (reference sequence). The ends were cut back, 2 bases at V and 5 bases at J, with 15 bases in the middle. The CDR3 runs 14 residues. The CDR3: CSARLGTPSETQYF. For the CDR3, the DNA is TGCAGTGCTAGATTAGGTACACCTTCGGAGACCCAGTACTTC.

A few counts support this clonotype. The CDR3 sequence is CASSVMGLANIYTGELFF. For the CDR3, the DNA is TGCGCCAGCAGCGTTATGGGACTAGCGAATATTTACACCGGGGAGCTGTTTTTT. This rearrangement joins TRBV5-1 to TRBJ2-2, with 10 bases fitting TRBD2. Trimming at V came to 4 bases and at J to 3 bases, leaving 12 bases not matched to a gene. The germline CDR1 and CDR2 sequences are SGHRS and YFSETQ. CDR3 length: 18 amino acids.

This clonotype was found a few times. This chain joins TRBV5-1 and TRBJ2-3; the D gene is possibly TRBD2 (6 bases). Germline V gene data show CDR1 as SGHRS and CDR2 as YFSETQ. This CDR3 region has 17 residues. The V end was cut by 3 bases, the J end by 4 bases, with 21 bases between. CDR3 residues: CASSSPRRGMVADTQYF. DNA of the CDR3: TGCGCCAGCAGCTCCCCTCGTCGGGGGATGGTCGCAGATACGCAGTATTTT. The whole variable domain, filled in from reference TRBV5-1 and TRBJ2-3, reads KAGVTQTPRYLIKTRGQQVTLSCSPISGHRSVSWYQQTPGQGLQFLFEYFSETQRNKGNFPGRFSGRQFSNSRSEMNVSTLELGDSALYLCASSSPRRGMVADTQYFGPGTRLTVL.